This note documents a single TCR beta chain sequence. As originally analysed: Reference gene primer amplification in the assay estimated nucleated cell counts. Profiled with immunoSEQ multiplex PCR; TCRdb holds only in-frame clones, not every one. D and trimming were read from the DNA, whereas the V and J calls and clone size are those reported in that table. The sample has about 75,000 clones; 90% are singletons. The sample is drawn from a study of blood T cell repertoires in COVID-19. Study-level background: Samples came from the United States, Italy and Spain, spanning acute and convalescent COVID-19. Sample material is recorded as cDNA or gDNA derived from T cells, B-cell-depleted T cells, or PBMCs.

The germline CDR1 and CDR2 sequences are KGHSH and LQKENI. The CDR3 is made up of 14 amino acids. V lost 6 bases to trimming and J lost 7 bases; unmatched junction nucleotides: 7. Sequencing was done on a sample of peripheral blood. This TCR derives from a human donor in a cohort sampled during active COVID-19. J is TRBJ2-1 and V is TRBV18; TRBD2 matches at 9 bases. Here the CDR3 reads CASSLAGDENEQFF. The CDR3 DNA is TGTGCCAGCTCCTTAGCGGGAGACGAAAATGAGCAGTTCTTC. The full variable domain, completed using reference TRBV18 and TRBJ2-1, is NAGVMQNPRHLVRRRGQEARLRCSPMKGHSHVYWYRQLPEEGLKFMVYLQKENIIDESGMPKERFSAEFPKEGPSILRIQQVVRGDSAAYFCASSLAGDENEQFFGPGTRLTVL.